This T cell receptor (beta chain) was sequenced during a study of T cells in Graves' hyperthyroidism and ophthalmopathy. Background on the study: Peripheral blood draws took place at initial diagnosis, ahead of any treatment.

Hyperthyroidism, newly diagnosed and lasting under 2 months, affected patients aged 18 to 65. The CDR3 has 13 amino acids. The J segment lost 4 bases and the V segment lost 8 bases, leaving 7 bases of the junction unmatched. There were TCR beta CDR3 regions amplified from RNA transcripts. First-round RT-PCR targeting the TCR CDR3 was performed with the HTBI primer set. TCRdb processed the multiplex PCR reads anew with MiXCR; each CDR3 protein has one entry. The profile shows around 300,000 distinct CDR3 sequences, roughly 13% of them singletons. Study results and limitations: Ophthalmopathy stood apart from stable hyperthyroidism in a 13 V-J model.

This clonotype was recorded at least ten times. What it binds is not known. The chain recombines TRBV12-3 or TRBV12-4 with TRBJ1-2; 7 nucleotides line up with TRBD1. Sequenced material: blood. The TCR comes from a woman between 25 and 40 years old with Graves' hyperthyroidism. The CDR3 coding sequence is TGTGCCAGCCGGGACAGCGTTTTCTATGGCTACACCTTC. It is translated as CASRDSVFYGYTF.